The following is a T cell receptor beta chain sequence with its context. This sample is part of a study of blood T cell repertoires in COVID-19. Study-wide context: The study drew acute and convalescent COVID-19 samples from the United States, Italy and Spain. The cDNA or gDNA used as material had been derived from T cells, B-cell-depleted T cells, or PBMCs.

In the original analysis: Amplification from reference gene primers served as the basis for estimated nucleated cell counts. Data came from immunoSEQ multiplex PCR; TCRdb stores just in-frame clones and leaves some out. That table supplies the V and J calls and clone size; D and trimming were determined from the DNA. The repertoire has about 54,000 clones, approximately 85% of them found once; the top ten carry approximately 12%. The sequenced material came from peripheral blood. The sequence was obtained from a human donor in a cohort sampled during active COVID-19.

The CDR3 nucleotides are TGTGCCAGCAGCCCGTTAGCGGGTCCCCAAGAGACCCAGTACTTC. Amino acid sequence: CASSPLAGPQETQYF. The chain couples TRBV11-3 to TRBJ2-5, with 7 bases matching TRBD2. The germline V gene has CDR1 SGHNT and CDR2 YENEEA. J gave up 1 base and V 5 bases, and 7 bases lay outside the gene matches. The CDR3 length is 15 residues. Together with reference TRBV11-3 and TRBJ2-5, the CDR3 gives the full variable domain: EAGVVQSPRYKIIEKKQPVAFWCNPISGHNTLYWYLQNLGQGPELLIRYENEEAVDDSQLPKDRFSAERLKGVDSTLKIQPAELGDSAVYLCASSPLAGPQETQYFGPGTRLLVL.